Listed below are T cell receptor beta chains from one sample, sequenced in a study of response to subunit inactivated influenza vaccine. TCRdb recomputed calls from the RT-PCR reads with MiXCR, one row per CDR3 protein. The sample includes about 170,000 distinct CDR3 sequences, roughly a tenth of them seen just once. This material consisted of CD8+ T cells sorted from PBMCs, taken less than 30 months after vaccination. These receptors were collected from a man in his fifties or sixties who received an inactivated influenza vaccine. Each CDR3 is given with its conserved first and last residue. A D gene is named only where the DNA matches it firmly. Expanded clones are given a class, and other clones once, few, many or no size at all.

v_gene	d_gene	j_gene	abundance	CDR3nt	CDR3aa
TRBV12-3/TRBV12-4	TRBD2	TRBJ2-5	NA	TGTGCCAGCACCACAGCGGGTAGCGGGAGGGCCGTTGAGACCCAGTACTTC	CASTTAGSGRAVETQYF
TRBV6-5	TRBD1	TRBJ2-3	few	TGTGCCAGCAGTTACACCCGGACAGGAAACACAGATACGCAGTATTTT	CASSYTRTGNTDTQYF
TRBV12-3/TRBV12-4	NA	TRBJ2-1	many	TGTGCCAGTACCTTCGAGTACTCCTACAATGAGCAGTTCTTC	CASTFEYSYNEQFF
TRBV7-3	NA	TRBJ2-5	NA	TGTGCCAGCAGCTTAATACGTCGGCTGGGAGAGACCCAGTACTTC	CASSLIRRLGETQYF
TRBV5-6	NA	TRBJ2-1	few	TGTGCCAGCAGCTTAATAGGGTACAATGAGCAGTTCTTC	CASSLIGYNEQFF
TRBV6-1	NA	TRBJ1-1	few	TGTGCCAGCAGCCTTGGGCCCATCGGGAACACTGAAGCTTTCTTT	CASSLGPIGNTEAFF
TRBV9	NA	TRBJ2-3	NA	TGTGCCAGCAACCCCGGGAGTAGCTCAAGAGATACGCAGTATTTT	CASNPGSSSRDTQYF
TRBV10-3	NA	TRBJ2-6	medium-sized	TGTGCCATCAGTGAGTCGATTGGAGGGGAATTTCCTGGGGCCAACGTCCTGACTTTC	CAISESIGGEFPGANVLTF
TRBV4-3	TRBD2	TRBJ2-3	NA	TGCGCCAGCAGCCGAGACGCGGGACTAGGCCCAGATACGCAGTATTTT	CASSRDAGLGPDTQYF
TRBV15	NA	TRBJ2-2	NA	TGTGCCACCAGCAGAGATTCTGCGAACACCGGGGAGCTGTTTTTT	CATSRDSANTGELFF
TRBV5-1	NA	TRBJ1-1	NA	TGCGCCAGCAGCTTGGCCACTGGGGCTATGACTGAAGCTTTCTTT	CASSLATGAMTEAFF
TRBV7-3	TRBD2	TRBJ2-3	few	TGTGCCAGCAGCTCCGAAGCGGGAGTTCACACAGATACGCAGTATTTT	CASSSEAGVHTDTQYF
TRBV27	NA	TRBJ2-3	few	TGTGCCAGCAGTTTAGGGGACGTAATAGTGGATACGCAGTATTTT	CASSLGDVIVDTQYF
TRBV4-2	TRBD1	TRBJ1-2	NA	TGTGCCAGCAGCCTAGCGACAGGGGGCGATGGCTACACCTTC	CASSLATGGDGYTF
TRBV24-1	NA	TRBJ1-5	many	TGTGCCACCAGTGATTCGGACAGTATTAGCAATCAGCCCCAGCATTTT	CATSDSDSISNQPQHF
TRBV29-1	TRBD2	TRBJ2-3	few	TGCAGCGTTGACGGGAGGCTCACAGATACGCAGTATTTT	CSVDGRLTDTQYF
TRBV12-3/TRBV12-4	NA	TRBJ1-2	NA	TGTGCCAGCAGTTCACCGGGACCGAGAGCTGGCTACACCTTC	CASSSPGPRAGYTF
TRBV2	NA	TRBJ2-7	few	TGTGCCAGCAGTGACACAGGGCCCGGCGAGCAGTACTTC	CASSDTGPGEQYF
TRBV29-1	NA	TRBJ2-7	many	TGCAGCGTTGAAGCCAGGGATAGCTCCTACGAGCAGTACTTC	CSVEARDSSYEQYF
TRBV19	NA	TRBJ2-1	NA	TGTGCCAGTAGTATAGACGAGCGGGCTCTAGGGAATGAGCAGTTCTTC	CASSIDERALGNEQFF
TRBV4-2	NA	TRBJ2-1	few	TGTGCCAGCAGCCAAGGGAATGGGGCCGGGGATGAGCAGTTCTTC	CASSQGNGAGDEQFF
TRBV7-8	TRBD2	TRBJ2-1	NA	TGTGCCAGCAGCTTAGCCCCAGCGGGATTAAAATACAATGAGCAGTTCTTC	CASSLAPAGLKYNEQFF
TRBV2	NA	TRBJ2-7	NA	TGTGCCAGCAGACTTAGACCCGACGAGCAGTACTTC	CASRLRPDEQYF
TRBV21-1	NA	TRBJ1-2	few	TGTGCCAGCAGCAAAAAAAGGGGGCCGAGCTATGGCTACACCTTC	CASSKKRGPSYGYTF
TRBV6-5	NA	TRBJ2-7	NA	TGTGCCAGCAGTTACGCCCGGGCAGGGGCCTACGAGCAGTACTTC	CASSYARAGAYEQYF
TRBV7-9	NA	TRBJ2-7	NA	TGTGCCAGCAGCTTAGGCGAGAAATTATACGAGCAGTACTTC	CASSLGEKLYEQYF
TRBV12-3/TRBV12-4	NA	TRBJ2-1	NA	TGTGCCAGCAGTTTCGGCCCGGGACGCTTCAATGAGCAGTTCTTC	CASSFGPGRFNEQFF
TRBV10-3	NA	TRBJ2-1	NA	TGTGCCATCAGTGGGGTCAGGTCGGATGAGCAGTTCTTC	CAISGVRSDEQFF
TRBV27	NA	TRBJ2-7	NA	TGTGCCAGCAGTTTCGGCGGGAACCGCTACGAGCAGTACTTC	CASSFGGNRYEQYF
TRBV12-3/TRBV12-4	TRBD1	TRBJ2-2	few	TGTGCCAGCACCATCGAGGGGGCGGAGGCGGCCGGGGAGCTGTTTTTT	CASTIEGAEAAGELFF